The sequence of this TCR beta chain was determined in a study of early T cells in non-severe SARS-CoV-2 infection. Study results and caveats: Anti-spike CD8 specificities were favored by VDJdb matching, whose results missed private and CD4 specificities.

With respect to this clonotype: The antigen remains unidentified.

TCRdb re-called the 5' RACE reads through MiXCR, storing one row per CDR3 protein. The table lists about 77,000 distinct CDR3 sequences, roughly 16% of them singletons, with 2.9% in the top ten. Sequencing used whole blood. The clonotype originates from an adult who was a healthcare worker with PCR-confirmed SARS-CoV-2 infection or an uninfected control (not recorded which).

The CDR3 DNA follows: TGCAGCGTTGGTGCCGGGAGGGCCCTAGAGACCCAGTACTTC. Its translation is CSVGAGRALETQYF. The chain combines TRBV29-1 with TRBJ2-5; 8 nucleotides match TRBD2. CDR1 and CDR2 from the germline V gene are SQVTM and ANQGSEA. The CDR3 consists of 14 residues. J was trimmed by 4 bases and V by 4 bases; bases with no gene match: 8.